This passage covers 8 T cell receptor beta chains from one sample sequenced in a study of T cells after posttransplantation cyclophosphamide. Sampled 1 year posttransplant, controls received myeloablative marrow transplants, methotrexate and a calcineurin inhibitor. Measured with immunoSEQ multiplex PCR; TCRdb has only the in-frame clones, and not every one. The sample lists more than 20,000 clones; around 89% were seen once. Sample: PBMCs, taken roughly 390 days after allogeneic stem cell transplant with calcineurin inhibitor and methotrexate. These receptors all stem from a female patient between 25 and 45 years old who received an allogeneic stem cell transplant from an unrelated donor, was CMV-positive, and had acute and chronic GVHD. Some T cells may be graft donor cells.

The V call is TRBV5-6, the J call TRBJ1-5; TRBD1 might be the D (6 bases). The CDR3 sequence is 16 residues long. In germline, CDR1 is SGHDT, CDR2 YYEEEE. V was clipped by 2 bases and J by 5 bases, with 17 bases between them. CDR3 region: CASSLGSGQGYQPQHF. The CDR3 bases are TGTGCCAGCAGCTTAGGATCGGGACAAGGTTATCAGCCCCAGCATTTT.

This chain's CDR3 is CASSPEGYNEQFF. DNA for the CDR3: TGTGCCAGCAGCCCGGAGGGGTACAATGAGCAGTTCTTC. V usage is TRBV5-4 and J usage is TRBJ2-1; maybe TRBD2 (6 bases). Per germline, CDR1 SGHNT and CDR2 YYREEE (reference sequence). V lost 4 bases, J lost 4 bases, and 9 bases lay in between. The CDR3 has 13 residues.

This clone was seen a single time. The J gene is TRBJ1-1, the V gene TRBV5-1; weak D call: TRBD1 (6 bases). This CDR3 has 14 residues. V lost 4 bases, J lost 2 bases, and 12 bases lay in between. Germline V lookup: CDR1 SGHRS, CDR2 YFSETQ. In nucleotides, the CDR3 is TGCGCCAGCAGCCTGTACAGGGTCAACACTGAAGCTTTCTTT. Amino acids: CASSLYRVNTEAFF. The full variable domain, in which reference TRBV5-1 and TRBJ1-1 provide the parts outside the CDR3, is KAGVTQTPRYLIKTRGQQVTLSCSPISGHRSVSWYQQTPGQGLQFLFEYFSETQRNKGNFPGRFSGRQFSNSRSEMNVSTLELGDSALYLCASSLYRVNTEAFFGQGTRLTVV.

The V call is TRBV10-1, the J call TRBJ2-3; D is perhaps TRBD1 (5 bases). CDR1 and CDR2 from the germline V gene are WNHNN and SYGVQD (reference sequence). The CDR3 has 14 amino acids. Trimming pared 4 bases from V and 3 bases from J, leaving 11 bases between. The CDR3 DNA reads TGCGCCAGCAGTGTAGGCAGGGCGACAGATACGCAGTATTTT. Protein product: CASSVGRATDTQYF.

This chain links TRBV29-1 with TRBJ1-1, with D possibly being TRBD1 (6 bases). This CDR3 is 13 amino acids long. The germline V and J ends were trimmed by 6 bases and 0 bases, with 11 bases remaining between them. The V gene's germline CDR1 is SQVTM and CDR2 ANQGSEA. DNA for the CDR3: TGCAGCGTGGAAACAGGGTTGAACACTGAAGCTTTCTTT. Translating gives CSVETGLNTEAFF.

The chain carries TRBV5-6 and TRBJ1-6; D may be TRBD1 (5 bases). V lost 5 bases and J 7 bases, leaving 19 bases between the germline ends. The germline V gene encodes CDR1 SGHDT and CDR2 YYEEEE. The CDR3 totals 16 residues. CDR3 bases: TGTGCCAGCAGTAACCCCGCGCGGGGGAAGAATTCACCCCTCCACTTT. Its translation: CASSNPARGKNSPLHF.

CDR3 loop: CASSRGQGQQPQHF. The CDR3 DNA reads as TGTGCCAGCAGCCGGGGACAGGGACAACAGCCCCAGCATTTT. This rearrangement joins TRBV13 to TRBJ1-5; 9 nucleotides line up with TRBD1. CDR1 PRHDT and CDR2 FYEKMQ come from the germline V gene (reference sequence). J gave up 7 bases and V 5 bases, and 6 bases lay outside the gene matches. The length of the CDR3 is 14 residues.

The chain joins TRBV11-2 to TRBJ2-5; D perhaps matches TRBD2 (6 bases). Trimming shortened V by 1 base and J by 4 bases, and 13 bases separated the two germline ends. The CDR3 covers 15 residues. Germline assignment: CDR1 SGHAT and CDR2 FQNNGV. In DNA form, the CDR3 reads TGTGCCAGCAGCTTAGGAGGCCGGAGGGTAGAGACCCAGTACTTC. It specifies CASSLGGRRVETQYF.